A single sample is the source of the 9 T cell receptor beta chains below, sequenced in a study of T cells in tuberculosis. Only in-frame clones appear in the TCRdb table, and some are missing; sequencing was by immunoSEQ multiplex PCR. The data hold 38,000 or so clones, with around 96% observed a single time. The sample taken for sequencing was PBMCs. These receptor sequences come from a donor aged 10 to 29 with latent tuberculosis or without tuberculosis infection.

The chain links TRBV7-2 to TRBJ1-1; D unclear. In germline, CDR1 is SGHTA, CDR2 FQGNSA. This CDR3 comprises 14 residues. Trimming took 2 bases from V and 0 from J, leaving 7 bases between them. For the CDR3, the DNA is TGTGCCAGCAGCTTACAACGGGTGAACACTGAAGCTTTCTTT. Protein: CASSLQRVNTEAFF.

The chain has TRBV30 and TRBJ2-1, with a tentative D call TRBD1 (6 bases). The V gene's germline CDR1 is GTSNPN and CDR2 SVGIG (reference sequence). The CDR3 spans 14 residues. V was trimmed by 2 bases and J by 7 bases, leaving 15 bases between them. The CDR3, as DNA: TGTGCCTGGAGTCCGACTTCTAGGGGGAATGAGCAGTTCTTC. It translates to CAWSPTSRGNEQFF.

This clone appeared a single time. The CDR3 region is CASRLSRGPDNSPLHF. Here the CDR3 DNA reads TGTGCCAGCAGATTAAGCAGGGGGCCGGATAATTCACCCCTCCACTTT. This chain links TRBV11-1 with TRBJ1-6, with TRBD1 matching 8 bases. The J segment lost 5 bases and the V segment lost 6 bases, leaving 9 bases of the junction unmatched. CDR1 and CDR2 from the germline V gene are SGHAT and FQDESV (reference sequence). This CDR3 is 16 amino acids long.

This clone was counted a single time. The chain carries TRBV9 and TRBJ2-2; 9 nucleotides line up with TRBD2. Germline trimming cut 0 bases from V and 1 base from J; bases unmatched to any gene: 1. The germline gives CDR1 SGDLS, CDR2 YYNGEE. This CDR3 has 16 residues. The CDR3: CASSVASGVNTGELFF. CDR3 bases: TGTGCCAGCAGCGTAGCTAGCGGGGTGAACACCGGGGAGCTGTTTTTT.

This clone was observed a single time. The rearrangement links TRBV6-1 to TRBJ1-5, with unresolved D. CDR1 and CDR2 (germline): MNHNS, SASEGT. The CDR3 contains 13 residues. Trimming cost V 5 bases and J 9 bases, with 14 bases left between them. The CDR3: CASSSLTPRPQHF. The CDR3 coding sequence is TGTGCCAGCAGTTCACTCACCCCCCGGCCCCAGCATTTT.

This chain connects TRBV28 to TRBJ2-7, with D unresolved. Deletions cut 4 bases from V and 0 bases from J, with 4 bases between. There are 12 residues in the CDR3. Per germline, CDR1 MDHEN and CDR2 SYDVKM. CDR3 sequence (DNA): TGTGCCAGCAGTTCCCGCTCCTACGAGCAGTACTTC. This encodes CASSSRSYEQYF.

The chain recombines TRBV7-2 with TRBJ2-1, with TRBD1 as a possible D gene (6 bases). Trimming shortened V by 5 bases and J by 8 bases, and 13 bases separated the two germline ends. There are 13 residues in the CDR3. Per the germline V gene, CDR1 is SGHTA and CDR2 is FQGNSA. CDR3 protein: CASSPQGLDEQFF. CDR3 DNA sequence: TGTGCCAGCAGCCCACAGGGTCTCGATGAGCAGTTCTTC. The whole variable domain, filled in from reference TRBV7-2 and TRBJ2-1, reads GAGVSQSPSNKVTEKGKDVELRCDPISGHTALYWYRQSLGQGLEFLIYFQGNSAPDKSGLPSDRFSAERTGGSVSTLTIQRTQQEDSAVYLCASSPQGLDEQFFGPGTRLTVL.

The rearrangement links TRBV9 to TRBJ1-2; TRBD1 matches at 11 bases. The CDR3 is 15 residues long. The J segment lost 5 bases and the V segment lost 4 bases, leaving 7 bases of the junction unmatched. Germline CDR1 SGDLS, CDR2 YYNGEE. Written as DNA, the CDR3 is TGTGCCAGCAGCCCCGGACAGGGGGCCGGGTATGGCTACACCTTC. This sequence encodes CASSPGQGAGYGYTF.

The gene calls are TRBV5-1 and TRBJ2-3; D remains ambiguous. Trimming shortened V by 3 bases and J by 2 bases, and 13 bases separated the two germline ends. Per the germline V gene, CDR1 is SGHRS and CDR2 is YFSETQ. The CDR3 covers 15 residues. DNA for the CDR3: TGCGCCAGCAGCTCCCAGGTTTCCTCCACAGATACGCAGTATTTT. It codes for CASSSQVSSTDTQYF.